The 14 T cell receptor beta chains reported below all come from one sample, sequenced in a study of cytomegalovirus exposure and HLA in healthy donors. Generated by immunoSEQ multiplex PCR, the TCRdb table keeps only in-frame clones and is missing some. Of 150,000 to 200,000 clones listed, about four fifths are singletons. What was sequenced was PBMCs. The receptors derive from a woman aged 18-30 years in good health and CMV-seropositive.

This rearrangement joins TRBV5-1 to TRBJ1-3; a weak D match, TRBD1 (5 bases). Germline-derived CDR1 and CDR2 are SGHRS and YFSETQ. V was cut by 5 bases and J by 4 bases, with 22 bases left in between. The CDR3 contains 17 residues. The CDR3 DNA reads TGCGCCAGCAGTCTTGGGGCCTCCGGAGCATTGGGAAACACCATATATTTT. This translates into CASSLGASGALGNTIYF.

V gene TRBV2 combines with J gene TRBJ2-7; D possibly corresponds to TRBD2 (5 bases). The CDR3 is 13 residues long. V was trimmed by 10 bases and J by 3 bases, leaving 16 bases between them. In germline, CDR1 is SNHLY, CDR2 FYNNEI. The CDR3 loop reads CATGAGRDYEQYF. CDR3 in DNA: TGTGCCACCGGAGCAGGTCGGGACTACGAGCAGTACTTC.

The chain recombines TRBV5-1 with TRBJ2-5; D tentatively reads TRBD1 or TRBD2 (6 bases each). The V and J ends lost 4 bases and 4 bases respectively, with 11 bases between them. Germline CDR1 is SGHRS and CDR2 is YFSETQ. The CDR3 runs 13 residues. As DNA, the CDR3 is TGCGCCAGCAGCATGGGGGGCTTAGAGACCCAGTACTTC. This translates into CASSMGGLETQYF.

This sequence joins TRBV7-3 and TRBJ2-3; 12 positions agree with TRBD2. V was clipped by 5 bases and J by 9 bases; unmatched bases: 18. This CDR3 contains 18 residues. CDR1 and CDR2 from the germline V gene are SGHTA and FQGTGA. The CDR3 loop reads CASSILPSSGGASVTQYF. CDR3 nucleotides: TGTGCCAGCAGCATCCTACCATCTAGCGGGGGGGCATCTGTGACGCAGTATTTT.

The rearrangement links TRBV2 to TRBJ1-3; no firm D call. Germline V lookup: CDR1 SNHLY, CDR2 FYNNEI. CDR3 length: 13 amino acids. V lost 3 bases and J lost 2, with 5 bases in between. DNA for the CDR3: TGTGCCAGCAGTGACGGGGCTGGAAACACCATATATTTT. Its translation: CASSDGAGNTIYF.

This clone was seen a few times. The chain employs TRBV2 and TRBJ1-5; D is perhaps TRBD1 (5 bases). The CDR3 runs 14 residues. The V end lost 3 bases, the J end lost 5 bases, and 11 bases lay between the germline ends. Per germline, CDR1 SNHLY and CDR2 FYNNEI. The CDR3 sequence: CASSDRAGYQPQHF. In DNA form, the CDR3 reads TGTGCCAGCAGTGATAGGGCAGGGTATCAGCCCCAGCATTTT.

The V call is TRBV10-2, the J call TRBJ1-2; D is unresolved. Trimming shortened V by 3 bases and J by 3 bases, and 5 bases separated the two germline ends. Germline V gene sequence: CDR1 WSHSY, CDR2 SAAADI. The CDR3 has 12 amino acids. The CDR3 DNA follows: TGCGCCAGCAGTGACAGTTACTATGGCTACACCTTC. This gives the protein CASSDSYYGYTF.

The gene calls are TRBV19 and TRBJ2-7, with D possibly TRBD2 on 7 matching bases. CDR3 length: 15 residues. Trimming pared 7 bases from V and 1 base from J, leaving 17 bases between. Germline CDR1 reads LNHDA; CDR2 reads SQIVND (reference sequence). The CDR3 spells CASTPGAGGSYEQYF. CDR3 nucleotide sequence: TGTGCCAGTACCCCGGGGGCCGGGGGGTCCTACGAGCAGTACTTC.

This chain links TRBV4-3 with TRBJ2-7; tentatively, D is TRBD2 (6 bases). This CDR3 is 15 amino acids long. Germline V gene sequence: CDR1 LGHNA, CDR2 YSLEER. The V end lost 4 bases, the J end lost 2 bases, and 15 bases lay between the germline ends. The CDR3 DNA sequence: TGCGCCAGCAGCCCGGGGGAAGGGGCCCCCTACGAGCAGTACTTC. Amino acid sequence: CASSPGEGAPYEQYF.

The chain is built from TRBV15 and TRBJ1-5; D may be TRBD1 (6 bases). The CDR3 sequence is 17 residues long. Germline V lookup: CDR1 LNHNV, CDR2 YYDKDF (reference sequence). The V and J ends lost 0 bases and 7 bases respectively, with 19 bases between them. For the CDR3, the DNA is TGTGCCACCAGCAGAGATATCCTCGGGGCAGGGGAACAGCCCCAGCATTTT. Residues: CATSRDILGAGEQPQHF.

This clone has more than one count but fewer than ten. The chain joins TRBV7-2 to TRBJ1-5, with D maybe TRBD1 (6 bases). V was cut by 5 bases and J by 4 bases, with 12 bases left in between. The CDR3 spans 14 residues. CDR1 is SGHTA, CDR2 FQGNSA, per germline. This chain's CDR3 is CASSAGQSNQPQHF. CDR3 DNA sequence: TGTGCCAGCAGCGCCGGACAGTCAAATCAGCCCCAGCATTTT.

The genes are TRBV9 and TRBJ1-3; 7 positions agree with TRBD1. Germline V gene data show CDR1 as SGDLS and CDR2 as YYNGEE. V shed 0 bases and J 0 bases; nucleotides not matched to a gene: 9. This CDR3 is built from 18 residues. The CDR3 spells CASSVGRTGRGSGNTIYF. In DNA, the CDR3 is TGTGCCAGCAGCGTAGGCCGGACAGGCCGGGGCTCTGGAAACACCATATATTTT.

V is TRBV5-6 and J is TRBJ1-6; 7 nucleotides match TRBD1. The CDR3 is 14 residues long. V lost 5 bases to trimming and J lost 9 bases; unmatched junction nucleotides: 8. Looked up from germline, CDR1 is SGHDT and CDR2 is YYEEEE. Here the CDR3 reads CASSFDRVGSPLHF. The CDR3 region has the DNA TGTGCCAGCAGTTTTGACAGGGTCGGTTCACCCCTCCACTTT.

This chain connects TRBV5-1 to TRBJ2-7, with D possibly being TRBD2 (6 bases). Between the trimmed V and J ends, which lost 0 bases and 1 base, there was a span of 8 bases. Germline V lookup: CDR1 SGHRS, CDR2 YFSETQ. This CDR3 has 14 amino acids. CDR3 DNA: TGCGCCAGCAGCTTGGGACTAGGGTCCTACGAGCAGTACTTC. Translating it yields CASSLGLGSYEQYF.